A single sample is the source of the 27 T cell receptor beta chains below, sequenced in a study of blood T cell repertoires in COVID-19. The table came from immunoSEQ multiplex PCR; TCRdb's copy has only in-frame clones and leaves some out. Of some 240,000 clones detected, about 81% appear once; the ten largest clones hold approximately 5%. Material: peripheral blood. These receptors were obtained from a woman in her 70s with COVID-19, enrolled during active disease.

CDR3 in amino acids: CASSLDGTGTYEQYF. The CDR3 bases are TGTGCCAGCAGCTTGGATGGGACAGGGACCTACGAGCAGTACTTC. The chain joins TRBV5-6 to TRBJ2-7, with 9 bases matching TRBD1. Germline lookup yields CDR1 SGHDT and CDR2 YYEEEE. V lost 0 bases and J lost 2; bases outside the gene matches: 3. The CDR3 consists of 15 residues.

The CDR3 sequence is CASSRGLSNIQYF. DNA for the CDR3: TGTGCCAGCTCACGGGGACTCTCCAACATTCAGTACTTC. The chain employs TRBV18 and TRBJ2-4; a weak D match, TRBD2 (6 bases). This CDR3 contains 13 residues. Germline CDR1 is KGHSH and CDR2 is LQKENI. V lost 4 bases, J lost 7 bases, and 11 bases lay in between.

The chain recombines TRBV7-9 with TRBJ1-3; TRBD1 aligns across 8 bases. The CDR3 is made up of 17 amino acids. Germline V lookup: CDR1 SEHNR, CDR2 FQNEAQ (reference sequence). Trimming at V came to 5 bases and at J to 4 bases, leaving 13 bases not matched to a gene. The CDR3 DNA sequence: TGTGCCAGCAGCCCGGGACAGGCTTTTTTGAGGGGAAACACCATATATTTT. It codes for CASSPGQAFLRGNTIYF.

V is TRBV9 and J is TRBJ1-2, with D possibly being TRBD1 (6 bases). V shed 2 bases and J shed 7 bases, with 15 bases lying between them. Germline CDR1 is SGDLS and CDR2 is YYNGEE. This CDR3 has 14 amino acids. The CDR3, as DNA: TGTGCCAGCAGCGTTGTAGCAGGGGCTGGTGGCTACACCTTC. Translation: CASSVVAGAGGYTF. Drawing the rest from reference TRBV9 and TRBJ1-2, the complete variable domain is DSGVTQTPKHLITATGQRVTLRCSPRSGDLSVYWYQQSLDQGLQFLIQYYNGEERAKGNILERFSAQQFPDLHSELNLSSLELGDSALYFCASSVVAGAGGYTFGSGTRLTVV.

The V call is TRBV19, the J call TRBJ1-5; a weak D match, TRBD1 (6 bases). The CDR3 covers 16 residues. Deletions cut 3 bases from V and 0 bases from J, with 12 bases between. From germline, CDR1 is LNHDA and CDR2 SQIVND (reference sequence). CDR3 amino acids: CASSIGTYDSNQPQHF. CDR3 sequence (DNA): TGTGCCAGTAGTATCGGGACATATGATAGCAATCAGCCCCAGCATTTT.

The CDR3 DNA is TGTGCCACCAGTGATAACCTTAGGGGCTATGGCTACACCTTC. It specifies CATSDNLRGYGYTF. This chain uses TRBV24-1 with TRBJ1-2; D is perhaps TRBD1 (5 bases). The CDR3 consists of 14 residues. From germline, CDR1 is KGHDR and CDR2 SFDVKD. V was pared by 3 bases and J by 4 bases, with 11 bases between.

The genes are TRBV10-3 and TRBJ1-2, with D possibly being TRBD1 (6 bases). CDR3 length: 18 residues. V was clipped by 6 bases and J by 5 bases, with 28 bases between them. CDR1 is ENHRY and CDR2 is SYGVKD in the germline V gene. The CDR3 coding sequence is TGTGCCATCAGCCAAAACATAAACCAGGGGAATGTACCGTATGGCTACACCTTC. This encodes CAISQNINQGNVPYGYTF.

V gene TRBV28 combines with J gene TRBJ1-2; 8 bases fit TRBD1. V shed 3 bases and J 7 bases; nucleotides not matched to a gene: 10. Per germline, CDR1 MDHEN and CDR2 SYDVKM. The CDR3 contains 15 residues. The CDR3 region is CASSFTDRERIGYTF. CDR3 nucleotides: TGTGCCAGCAGTTTTACGGACAGGGAACGGATTGGCTACACCTTC.

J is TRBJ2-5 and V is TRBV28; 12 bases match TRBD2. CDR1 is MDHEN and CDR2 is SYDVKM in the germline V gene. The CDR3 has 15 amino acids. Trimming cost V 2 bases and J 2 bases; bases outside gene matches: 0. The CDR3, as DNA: TGTGCCAGCAGTTTACTAGCGGGAGGGCAAGAGACCCAGTACTTC. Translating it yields CASSLLAGGQETQYF. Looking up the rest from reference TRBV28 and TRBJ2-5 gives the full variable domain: DVKVTQSSRYLVKRTGEKVFLECVQDMDHENMFWYRQDPGLGLRLIYFSYDVKMKEKGDIPEGYSVSREKKERFSLILESASTNQTSMYLCASSLLAGGQETQYFGPGTRLLVL.

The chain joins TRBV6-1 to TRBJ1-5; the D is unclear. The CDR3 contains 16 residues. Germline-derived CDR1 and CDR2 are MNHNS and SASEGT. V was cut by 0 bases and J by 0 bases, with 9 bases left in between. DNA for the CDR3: TGTGCCAGCAGTGAAGCGGTCCAGGCTAGCAATCAGCCCCAGCATTTT. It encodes CASSEAVQASNQPQHF.

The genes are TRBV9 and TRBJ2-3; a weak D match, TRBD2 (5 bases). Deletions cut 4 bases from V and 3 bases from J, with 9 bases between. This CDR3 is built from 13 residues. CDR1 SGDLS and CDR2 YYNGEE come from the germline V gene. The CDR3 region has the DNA TGTGCCAGCAGCACTCCGGGAACAGATACGCAGTATTTT. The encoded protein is CASSTPGTDTQYF.

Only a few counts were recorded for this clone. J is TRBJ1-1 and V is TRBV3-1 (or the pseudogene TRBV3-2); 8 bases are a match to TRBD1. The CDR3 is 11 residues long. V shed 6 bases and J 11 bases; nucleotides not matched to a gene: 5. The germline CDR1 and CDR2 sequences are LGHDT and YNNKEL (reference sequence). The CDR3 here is CASSTQGGAFF. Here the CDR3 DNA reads TGTGCCAGCAGTACACAGGGGGGCGCTTTCTTT.

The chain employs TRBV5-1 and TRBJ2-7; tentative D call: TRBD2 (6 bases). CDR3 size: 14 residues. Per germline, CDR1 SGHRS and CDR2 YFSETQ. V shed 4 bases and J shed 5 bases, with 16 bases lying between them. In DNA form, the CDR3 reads TGCGCCAGCAGCGTGGGACTTTCAACGCACGAGCAGTACTTC. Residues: CASSVGLSTHEQYF.

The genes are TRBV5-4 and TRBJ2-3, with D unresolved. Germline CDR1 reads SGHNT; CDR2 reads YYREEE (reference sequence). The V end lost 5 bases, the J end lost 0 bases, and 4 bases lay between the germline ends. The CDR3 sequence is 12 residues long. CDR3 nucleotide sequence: TGTGCCAGCAGTACTAGCACAGATACGCAGTATTTT. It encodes CASSTSTDTQYF. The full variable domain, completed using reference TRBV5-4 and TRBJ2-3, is ETGVTQSPTHLIKTRGQQVTLRCSSQSGHNTVSWYQQALGQGPQFIFQYYREEENGRGNFPPRFSGLQFPNYSSELNVNALELDDSALYLCASSTSTDTQYFGPGTRLTVL.

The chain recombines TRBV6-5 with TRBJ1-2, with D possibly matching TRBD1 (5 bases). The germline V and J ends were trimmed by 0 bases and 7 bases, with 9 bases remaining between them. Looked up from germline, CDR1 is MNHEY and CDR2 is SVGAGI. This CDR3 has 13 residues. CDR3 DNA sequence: TGTGCCAGCAGTTACTCCCCCGGGGGTGGCTACACCTTC. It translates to CASSYSPGGGYTF.

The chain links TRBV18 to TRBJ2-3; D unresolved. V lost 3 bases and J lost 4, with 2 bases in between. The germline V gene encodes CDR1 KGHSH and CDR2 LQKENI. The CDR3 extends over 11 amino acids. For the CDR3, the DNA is TGTGCCAGCTCACCCGCAGATACGCAGTATTTT. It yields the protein CASSPADTQYF.

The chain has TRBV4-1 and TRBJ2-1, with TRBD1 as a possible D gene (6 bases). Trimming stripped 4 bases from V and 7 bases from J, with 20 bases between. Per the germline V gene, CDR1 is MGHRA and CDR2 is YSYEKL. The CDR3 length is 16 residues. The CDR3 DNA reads TGCGCCAGCAGCCTCGCTACTCTGGACAGTTTAAATGAGCAGTTCTTC. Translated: CASSLATLDSLNEQFF.

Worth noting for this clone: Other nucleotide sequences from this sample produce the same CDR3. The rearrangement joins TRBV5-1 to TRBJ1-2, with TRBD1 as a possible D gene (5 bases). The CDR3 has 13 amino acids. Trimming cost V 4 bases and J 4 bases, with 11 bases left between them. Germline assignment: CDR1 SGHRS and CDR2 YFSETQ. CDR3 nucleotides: TGCGCCAGCAGCCCTACAGGTATCTATGGCTACACCTTC. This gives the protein CASSPTGIYGYTF.

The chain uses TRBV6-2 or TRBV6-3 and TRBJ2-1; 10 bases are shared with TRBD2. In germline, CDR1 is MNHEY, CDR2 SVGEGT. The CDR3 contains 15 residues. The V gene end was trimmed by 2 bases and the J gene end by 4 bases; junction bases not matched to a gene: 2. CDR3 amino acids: CASSYLAGVYNEQFF. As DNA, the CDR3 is TGTGCCAGCAGTTACCTAGCGGGAGTTTACAATGAGCAGTTCTTC.

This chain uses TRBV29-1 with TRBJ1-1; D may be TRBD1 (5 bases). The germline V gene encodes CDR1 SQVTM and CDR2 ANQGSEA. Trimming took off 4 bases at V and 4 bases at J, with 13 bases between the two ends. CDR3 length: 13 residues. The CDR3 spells CSVAVRARTEAFF. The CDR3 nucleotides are TGCAGCGTTGCGGTCAGGGCACGCACTGAAGCTTTCTTT.

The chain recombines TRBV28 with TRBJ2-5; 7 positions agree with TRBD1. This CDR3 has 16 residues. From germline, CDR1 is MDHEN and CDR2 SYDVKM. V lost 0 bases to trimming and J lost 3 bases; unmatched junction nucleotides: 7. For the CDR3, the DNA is TGTGCCAGCAGTTTATGGGAACGGGACAGTAAAGAGACCCAGTACTTC. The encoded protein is CASSLWERDSKETQYF.

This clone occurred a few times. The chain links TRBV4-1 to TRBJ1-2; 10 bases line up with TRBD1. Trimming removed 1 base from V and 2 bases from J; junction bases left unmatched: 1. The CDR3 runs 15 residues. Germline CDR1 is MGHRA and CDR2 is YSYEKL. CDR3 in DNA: TGCGCCAGCAGCCAAGGGACAGGGGGAAACTATGGCTACACCTTC. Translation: CASSQGTGGNYGYTF.

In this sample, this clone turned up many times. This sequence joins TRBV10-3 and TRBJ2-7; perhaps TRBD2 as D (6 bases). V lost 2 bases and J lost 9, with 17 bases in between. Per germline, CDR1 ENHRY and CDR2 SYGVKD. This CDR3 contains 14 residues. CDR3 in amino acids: CAISEGLEIGGQYF. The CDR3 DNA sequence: TGTGCCATCAGTGAGGGCTTAGAGATCGGGGGGCAGTACTTC.

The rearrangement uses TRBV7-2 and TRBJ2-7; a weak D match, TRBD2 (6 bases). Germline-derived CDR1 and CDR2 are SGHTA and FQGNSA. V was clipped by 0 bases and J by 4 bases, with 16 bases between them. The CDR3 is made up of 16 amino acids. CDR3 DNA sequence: TGTGCCAGCAGCTTAGCCCCTCTAGCGAGAGATTACGAGCAGTACTTC. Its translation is CASSLAPLARDYEQYF.

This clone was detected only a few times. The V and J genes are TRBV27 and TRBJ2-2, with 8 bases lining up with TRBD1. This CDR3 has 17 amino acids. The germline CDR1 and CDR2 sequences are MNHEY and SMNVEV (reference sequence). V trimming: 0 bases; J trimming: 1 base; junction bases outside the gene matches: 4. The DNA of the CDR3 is TGTGCCAGCAGTTTATCTAGGACAGGGATGAACACCGGGGAGCTGTTTTTT. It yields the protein CASSLSRTGMNTGELFF.

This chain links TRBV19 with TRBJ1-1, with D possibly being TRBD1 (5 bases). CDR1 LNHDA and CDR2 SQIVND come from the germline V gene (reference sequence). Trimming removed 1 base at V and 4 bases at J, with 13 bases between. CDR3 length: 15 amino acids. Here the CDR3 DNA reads TGTGCCAGTAGTATAGTAGCAGGGCGCGGCACTGAAGCTTTCTTT. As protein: CASSIVAGRGTEAFF.

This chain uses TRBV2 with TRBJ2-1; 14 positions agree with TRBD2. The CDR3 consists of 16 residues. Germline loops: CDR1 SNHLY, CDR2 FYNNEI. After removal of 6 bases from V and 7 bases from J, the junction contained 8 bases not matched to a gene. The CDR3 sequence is CASSRQGLAGVNEQFF. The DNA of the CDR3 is TGTGCCAGCAGCCGCCAGGGACTAGCGGGAGTAAATGAGCAGTTCTTC.